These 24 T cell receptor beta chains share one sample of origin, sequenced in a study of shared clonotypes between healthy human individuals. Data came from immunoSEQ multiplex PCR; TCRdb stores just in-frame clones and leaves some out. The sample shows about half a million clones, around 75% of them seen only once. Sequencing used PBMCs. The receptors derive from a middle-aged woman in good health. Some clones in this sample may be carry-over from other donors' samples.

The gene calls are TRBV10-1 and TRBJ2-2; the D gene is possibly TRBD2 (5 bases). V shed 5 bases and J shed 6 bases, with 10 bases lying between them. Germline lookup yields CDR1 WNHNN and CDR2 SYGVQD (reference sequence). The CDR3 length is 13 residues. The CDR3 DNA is TGCGCCAGCAGTTCGAGGGCCGCCGGGGAGCTGTTTTTT. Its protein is CASSSRAAGELFF.

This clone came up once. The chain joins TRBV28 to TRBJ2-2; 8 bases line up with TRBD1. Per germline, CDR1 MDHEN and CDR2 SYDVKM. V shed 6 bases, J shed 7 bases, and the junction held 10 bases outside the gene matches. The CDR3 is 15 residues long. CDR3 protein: CASSRDRSFVGELFF. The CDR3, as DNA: TGTGCCAGCAGCCGGGACAGGTCTTTTGTCGGGGAGCTGTTTTTT.

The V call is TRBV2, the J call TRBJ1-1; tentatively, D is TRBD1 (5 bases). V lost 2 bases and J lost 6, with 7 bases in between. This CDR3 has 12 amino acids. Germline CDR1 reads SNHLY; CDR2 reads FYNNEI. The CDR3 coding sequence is TGTGCCAGCAGTGAACAGGGACCTGAAGCTTTCTTT. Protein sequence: CASSEQGPEAFF.

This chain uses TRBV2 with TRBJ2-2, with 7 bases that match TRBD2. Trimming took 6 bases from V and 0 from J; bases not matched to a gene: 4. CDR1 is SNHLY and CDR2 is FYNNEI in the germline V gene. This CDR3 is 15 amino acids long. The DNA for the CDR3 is TGTGCCAGCAGGATAGCGGGCTCGAACACCGGGGAGCTGTTTTTT. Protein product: CASRIAGSNTGELFF.

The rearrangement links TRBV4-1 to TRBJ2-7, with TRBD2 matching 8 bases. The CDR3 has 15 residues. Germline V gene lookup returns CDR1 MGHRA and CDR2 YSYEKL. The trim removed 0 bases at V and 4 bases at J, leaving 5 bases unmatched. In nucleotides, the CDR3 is TGCGCCAGCAGCCAAGACCAGCGGGAGTATTACGAGCAGTACTTC. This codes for CASSQDQREYYEQYF.

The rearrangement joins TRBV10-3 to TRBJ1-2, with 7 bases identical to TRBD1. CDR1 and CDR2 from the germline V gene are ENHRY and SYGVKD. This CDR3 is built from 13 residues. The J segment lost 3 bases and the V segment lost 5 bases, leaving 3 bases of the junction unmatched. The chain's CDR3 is CAISRQGDYGYTF. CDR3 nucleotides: TGTGCCATCAGTCGACAGGGCGACTATGGCTACACCTTC.

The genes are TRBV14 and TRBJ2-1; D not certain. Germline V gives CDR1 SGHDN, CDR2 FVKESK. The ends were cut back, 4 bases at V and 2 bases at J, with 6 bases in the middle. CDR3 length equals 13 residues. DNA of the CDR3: TGTGCCAGCAGCCTCATCACCTACAATGAGCAGTTCTTC. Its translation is CASSLITYNEQFF.

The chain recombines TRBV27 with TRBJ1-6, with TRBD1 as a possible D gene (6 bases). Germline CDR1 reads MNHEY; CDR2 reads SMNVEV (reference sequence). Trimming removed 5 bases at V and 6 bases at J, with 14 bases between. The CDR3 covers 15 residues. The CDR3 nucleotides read TGTGCCAGCAGTCCCTGGGGACAATCTAATTCACCCCTCCACTTT. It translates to CASSPWGQSNSPLHF.

In DNA, the CDR3 is TGTGCCAGCAGCCCGACAGGTTACACCGGGGAGCTGTTTTTT. Translation gives CASSPTGYTGELFF. The J gene is TRBJ2-2, the V gene TRBV6-4, with D perhaps matching TRBD1 (6 bases). CDR3 size: 14 residues. Germline V gene data show CDR1 as MRHNA and CDR2 as SNTAGT. Trimming took 6 bases from V and 3 from J, leaving 11 bases between them.

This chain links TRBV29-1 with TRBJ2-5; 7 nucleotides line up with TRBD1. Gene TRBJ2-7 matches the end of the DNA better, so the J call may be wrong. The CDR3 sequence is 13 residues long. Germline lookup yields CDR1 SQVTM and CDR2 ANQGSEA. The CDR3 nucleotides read TGCAGCGCATCCGGGACAGAGCGCTACGAGCAGTACTTC. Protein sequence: CSASGTERYEQYF.

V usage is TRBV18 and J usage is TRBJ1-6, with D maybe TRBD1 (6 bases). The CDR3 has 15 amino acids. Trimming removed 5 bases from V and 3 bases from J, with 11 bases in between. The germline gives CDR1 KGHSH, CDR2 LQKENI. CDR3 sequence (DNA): TGTGCCAGCTCATCGAACAGGGTCTATAATTCACCCCTCCACTTT. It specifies CASSSNRVYNSPLHF.

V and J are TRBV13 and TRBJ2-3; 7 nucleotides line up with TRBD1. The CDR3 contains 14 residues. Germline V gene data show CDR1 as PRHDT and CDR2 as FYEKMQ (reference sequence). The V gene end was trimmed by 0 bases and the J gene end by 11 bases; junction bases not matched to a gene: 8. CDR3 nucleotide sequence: TGTGCCAGCAGCTTAGGGACAGGGTATGGTGAGCAGTATTTT. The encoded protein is CASSLGTGYGEQYF.

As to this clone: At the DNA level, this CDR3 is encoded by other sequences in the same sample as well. Written as DNA, the CDR3 is TGTGCCAGCAGCGTAGAGGGCTCTGGAAACACCATATATTTT. Its protein is CASSVEGSGNTIYF. The chain combines TRBV9 with TRBJ1-3; D unresolved. This CDR3 comprises 14 residues. The V gene lost 0 bases and the J gene lost 0 bases, with 4 bases spanning the gap. Germline V gene data show CDR1 as SGDLS and CDR2 as YYNGEE.

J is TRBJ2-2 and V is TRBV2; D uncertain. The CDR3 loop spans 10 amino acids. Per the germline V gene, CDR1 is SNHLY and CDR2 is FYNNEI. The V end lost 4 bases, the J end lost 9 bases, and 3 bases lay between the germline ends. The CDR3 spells CASSVRELFF. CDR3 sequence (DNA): TGTGCCAGCAGTGTAAGGGAGCTGTTTTTT.

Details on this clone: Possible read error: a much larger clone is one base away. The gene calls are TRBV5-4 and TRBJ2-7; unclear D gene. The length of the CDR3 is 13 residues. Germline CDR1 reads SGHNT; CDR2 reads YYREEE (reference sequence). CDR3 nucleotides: TGTGCCAGCAGCCCTTACCAAACCTACGGGCAGTACTTC. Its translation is CASSPYQTYGQYF.

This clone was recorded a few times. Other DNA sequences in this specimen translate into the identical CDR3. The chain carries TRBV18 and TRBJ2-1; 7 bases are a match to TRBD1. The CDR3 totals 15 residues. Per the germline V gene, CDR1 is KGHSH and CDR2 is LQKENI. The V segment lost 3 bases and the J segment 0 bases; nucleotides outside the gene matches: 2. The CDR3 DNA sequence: TGTGCCAGCTCACCGGACAGGAGCTCCTACAATGAGCAGTTCTTC. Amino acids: CASSPDRSSYNEQFF.

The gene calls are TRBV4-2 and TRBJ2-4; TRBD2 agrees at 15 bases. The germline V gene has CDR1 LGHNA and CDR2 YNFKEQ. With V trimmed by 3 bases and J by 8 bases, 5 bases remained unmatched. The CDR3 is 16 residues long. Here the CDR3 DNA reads TGTGCCAGCAGCCAGACGGGACTAGCGGGAGGTGACATTCAGTACTTC. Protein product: CASSQTGLAGGDIQYF.

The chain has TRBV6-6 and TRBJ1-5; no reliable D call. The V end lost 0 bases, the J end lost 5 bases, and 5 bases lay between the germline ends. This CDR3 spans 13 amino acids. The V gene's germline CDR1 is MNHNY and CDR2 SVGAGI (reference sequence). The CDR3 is CASSYSKDQPQHF. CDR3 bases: TGTGCCAGCAGTTACTCGAAGGATCAGCCCCAGCATTTT.

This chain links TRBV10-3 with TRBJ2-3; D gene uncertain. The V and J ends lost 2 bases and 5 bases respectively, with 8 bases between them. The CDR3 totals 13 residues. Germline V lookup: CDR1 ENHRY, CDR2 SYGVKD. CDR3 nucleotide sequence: TGTGCCATCAGTGAGAGGCGAGGAGATACGCAGTATTTT. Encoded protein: CAISERRGDTQYF.

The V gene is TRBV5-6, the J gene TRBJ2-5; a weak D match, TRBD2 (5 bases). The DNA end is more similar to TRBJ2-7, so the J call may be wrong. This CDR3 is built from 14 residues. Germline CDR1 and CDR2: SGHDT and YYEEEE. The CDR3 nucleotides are TGTGCCAGCAGCTTGCTCGAGGGCCTCCACGAGCAGTACTTC. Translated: CASSLLEGLHEQYF.

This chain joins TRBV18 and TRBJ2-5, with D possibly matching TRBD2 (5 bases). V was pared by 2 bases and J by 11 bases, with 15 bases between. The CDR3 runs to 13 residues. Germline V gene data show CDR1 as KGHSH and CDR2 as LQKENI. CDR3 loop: CASSPAGAVEQYF. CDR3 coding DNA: TGTGCCAGCTCACCAGCCGGAGCGGTGGAGCAGTACTTC.

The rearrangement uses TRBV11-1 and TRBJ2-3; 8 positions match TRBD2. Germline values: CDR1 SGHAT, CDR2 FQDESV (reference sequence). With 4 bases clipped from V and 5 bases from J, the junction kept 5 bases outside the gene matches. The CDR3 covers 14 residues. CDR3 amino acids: CASSSAGVVDTQYF. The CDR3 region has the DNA TGTGCCAGCAGCTCAGCGGGAGTGGTAGATACGCAGTATTTT.

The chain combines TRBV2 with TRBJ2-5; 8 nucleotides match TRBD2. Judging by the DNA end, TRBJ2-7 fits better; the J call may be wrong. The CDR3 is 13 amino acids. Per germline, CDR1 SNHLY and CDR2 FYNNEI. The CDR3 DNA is TGTGCCAGCAGTGGGGGACTAGTCTACGAGCAGTACTTC. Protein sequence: CASSGGLVYEQYF.

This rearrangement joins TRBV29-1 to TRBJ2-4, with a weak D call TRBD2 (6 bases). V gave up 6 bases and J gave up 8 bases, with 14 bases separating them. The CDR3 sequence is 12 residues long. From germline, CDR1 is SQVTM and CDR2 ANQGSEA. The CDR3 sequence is CSVRPTGDIQYF. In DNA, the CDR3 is TGCAGCGTAAGGCCTACGGGGGACATTCAGTACTTC.